This T cell receptor beta chain was sequenced during a study of T cell responses to AZD1222 COVID-19 vaccine. General study points: There were repertoire samples only from the period after the peak T cell response. Baseline serostatus was positive in only a handful of AZD1222 recipients. There were mostly white British donors and more females than males, and clonal diversity was possibly underestimated.

The method was immunoSEQ multiplex PCR; TCRdb's version includes in-frame clones alone and lacks a portion of them. The sample holds some 100,000 clones, about 88% seen once. To note about this clone: The target antigen is unknown.

Trimming shortened V by 6 bases and J by 10 bases, and 30 bases separated the two germline ends. This CDR3 contains 17 residues. CDR1 and CDR2 (germline): MDHEN, SYDVKM. The chain employs TRBV28 and TRBJ1-1; no reliable D call. The receptor's source is an adult in good health. This specimen was peripheral blood, taken on day 0 of AZD1222 vaccination. The CDR3 nucleotides read TGTGCCAGCAGCTCCGCAAGACGCCAGCGCTCGGAGGCTGGAGCTTTCTTT. This gives the protein CASSSARRQRSEAGAFF.